This TCR beta chain was sequenced in a study of shared clonotypes between healthy human individuals. Study-wide points: Shared clonotypes across all four donors exceeded non-shared ones in generation probability.

The authors ran the assay at deep level. Several immunoSEQ plates received, in even portions, the genomic DNA of each subset. This table comes from immunoSEQ multiplex PCR, and its TCRdb copy is limited to in-frame clones, with some not included. The table shows over 2 million clones, with 85% to 95% occurring only once. V was cut by 4 bases and J by 6 bases, with 19 bases left in between. The length of the CDR3 is 15 residues. Germline V CDR1 and CDR2: LNHDA, SQIVND (reference sequence). Notes on this clone: Antigen specificity is unknown.

This TCR was recovered from a young man in good health. Some clones in this sample may be carry-over from other donors' samples. Sequenced: naive CD4+ T cells from PBMCs. Subset meaning: CD45RA+ positively selected. The chain links TRBV19 to TRBJ2-7, with a tentative D call TRBD1 (5 bases). The CDR3 bases are TGTGCCAGTAGTAGTCACAAGGGGTTTGCCTCCGAGCAGTACTTC. Amino acid sequence: CASSSHKGFASEQYF.